The present T cell receptor beta chain was sequenced within a study of blood T cell repertoires in COVID-19 (dated by TCRdb to about 2020). About the investigation overall: Samples from collaborators originated in the United States, Italy and Spain and spanned both the acute and convalescent phases of COVID-19. The repertoires were released in a freely available public database intended as a resource for research on the immune response to SARS-CoV-2. HLA class I and class II types, where available, came from metadata supplied by the sample provider rather than from assay-based typing. The material from the prospective study consisted of cDNA or gDNA derived from T cells, B-cell-depleted T cells, or PBMCs. The sample metadata nearly always contained a de-identified subject ID, COVID-19 status, age in years and sex. The samples were drawn from two sources: the first 160 participants of the ongoing ImmuneRACE study, and 1,254 subjects contributed by 6 global collaborators. Deeply sampled blood TCRbeta repertoires from subjects exposed to, actively infected with, or recovered from COVID-19 were included in the dataset. Here is what the overall study found, with its caveats: The amount of clinical and demographic metadata varied by source and participant and was provided uncurated.

To note about this clone: Its binding antigen is unknown. Per-base qualities were not stored, and no clone one base away is much larger.

Its CDR3 holds 13 amino acids, cysteine through phenylalanine. Of all the DNA, just the CDR3 is kept, 39 bases in frame from base 1. V is pared back by 5 bases and J by 3 bases, with 13 bases lying between the germline termini. CDR1 and CDR2 were assigned from the germline V gene as SQVTM and ANQGSEA. The collaborating institutions used their own protocols to collect whole blood in K2EDTA tubes. For TCRbeta analysis, collaborator samples were shipped as frozen whole blood, as isolated PBMCs, or as DNA extracted from either sample type. TCRbeta CDR3 regions were amplified from genomic DNA by means of the immunoSEQ Assay, a bias-controlled multiplex PCR. The study's own analysis went as follows. Nucleated cell counts per sample were estimated from amplification of reference gene primers within the assay. To quantify the absolute abundance of each unique TCRbeta CDR3 rearrangement, sequence reads were collapsed and filtered. For each sample, productive Simpson clonality was calculated as the square root of Simpson's diversity index across productive rearrangements. This is the immuneACCESS table as TCRdb keeps it, with only in-frame sequences that have V and J called. A part of the clones is gone; compared with another copy, unresolved V genes explain less than half, and the rest is unexplained. Clone size and the V and J calls come from that table; the DNA yielded D and trimming. The sample table lists about 210,000 clones, approximately 85% of them with a count of one. 7.6% of the sample lies in the top ten.

Material: peripheral blood. The sequence links TRBV29-1 to TRBJ1-1; perhaps TRBD1 is the D gene, with 5 bases matching. This TCR was recovered from a woman in her fifties or sixties with active or convalescent COVID-19. CDR3 region: CSVSKGGDTEAFF. The DNA sequence is as follows: TGCAGCGTTTCAAAGGGAGGGGACACTGAAGCTTTCTTT.